This passage covers 30 T cell receptor beta chains from one sample sequenced in a study of blood T cells in healthy people across ages (dated by TCRdb to between 2014 and 2017). Libraries were built with 5' RACE. The listed sequencing device is Illumina HiSeq 2500. The second PCR ran for roughly 7 to 12 cycles and used a J-beta primer mix along with a sample-barcoded 5' primer. TCRdb reanalyzed the raw reads on its own, using fastp at Q25 for trimming and MiXCR for clone calling, and kept in-frame beta chains. Rows are unified per CDR3 protein, each entry keeping the most common DNA and genes. The table for this sample lists about 970,000 distinct CDR3 sequences; roughly 51% of them were counted only once. The ten top clones hold about 21% of the sample. Sequencing was done on a sample of blood. These receptors came from a woman aged 55 to 70 in good health.

This clonotype has a handful of counts. The chain is built from TRBV7-2 and TRBJ2-3; TRBD1 is a possible D gene (6 bases). Germline CDR1 is SGHTA and CDR2 is FQGNSA. This CDR3 contains 15 residues. V was cut by 5 bases and J by 6 bases, with 18 bases left in between. CDR3 residues: CASSMVRGVADTQYF. The CDR3, as DNA: TGTGCCAGCAGCATGGTCAGGGGAGTGGCGGATACGCAGTATTTT. The variable domain in full, completed from reference TRBV7-2 and TRBJ2-3, reads GAGVSQSPSNKVTEKGKDVELRCDPISGHTALYWYRQSLGQGLEFLIYFQGNSAPDKSGLPSDRFSAERTGGSVSTLTIQRTQQEDSAVYLCASSMVRGVADTQYFGPGTRLTVL.

The chain combines TRBV28 with TRBJ2-6; perhaps TRBD2 as D (6 bases). The germline CDR1 and CDR2 sequences are MDHEN and SYDVKM. The CDR3 is made up of 19 amino acids. The ends were cut back, 2 bases at V and 0 bases at J, with 17 bases in the middle. The CDR3 region has the DNA TGTGCCAGCAGTTTAGGCGGGACGCCAATCAACTCTGGGGCCAACGTCCTGACTTTC. Its translation: CASSLGGTPINSGANVLTF.

The CDR3 here is CSARRGPASGGGNEQFF. The CDR3 bases are TGCAGTGCTAGGAGGGGGCCCGCTAGCGGTGGGGGGAATGAGCAGTTCTTC. The chain recombines TRBV20-1 with TRBJ2-1; TRBD1 or TRBD2 may be the D gene (7 bases each). The V and J ends lost 3 bases and 7 bases respectively, with 25 bases between them. CDR3 length: 17 residues. Germline CDR1 reads DFQATT; CDR2 reads SNEGSKA (reference sequence).

The J gene is TRBJ1-1, the V gene TRBV6-2 or TRBV6-3; maybe TRBD1 (5 bases). The germline CDR1 and CDR2 sequences are MNHEY and SVGEGT. V was pared by 2 bases and J by 0 bases, with 13 bases between. The CDR3 loop spans 16 amino acids. Here the CDR3 reads CASSYAGRTMNTEAFF. The CDR3 DNA reads TGTGCCAGCAGTTACGCGGGACGGACCATGAACACTGAAGCTTTCTTT.

The chain uses TRBV3-1 and TRBJ1-1; 8 bases are shared with TRBD1. Unmatched junction bases numbered 12, after V lost 0 bases and J lost 6 bases. This CDR3 contains 17 residues. Germline-derived CDR1 and CDR2 are LGHDT and YNNKEL (reference sequence). The CDR3 DNA reads TGTGCCAGCAGCCAAGATTACAGGACAGGGTGGTTCTCTGAAGCTTTCTTT. It codes for CASSQDYRTGWFSEAFF.

This clonotype was observed a few times. This sequence joins TRBV20-1 and TRBJ2-5, with TRBD1 identical over 9 bases. The assigned J gene may be wrong: the sequence end matches TRBJ2-7 better. This CDR3 is 16 amino acids long. Germline CDR1 and CDR2: DFQATT and SNEGSKA (reference sequence). In nucleotides, the CDR3 is TGCAGTGCTCGAAGGGGCTACCGGGACAGGGCTCTCGAGCAGTACTTC. Residues: CSARRGYRDRALEQYF.

The V and J genes are TRBV2 and TRBJ2-1, with TRBD1 matching 8 bases. The CDR3 has 16 amino acids. Trimming cost V 2 bases and J 7 bases; bases outside gene matches: 10. The V gene's germline CDR1 is SNHLY and CDR2 FYNNEI. This CDR3 reads CASSELFGQGDNEQFF. For the CDR3, the DNA is TGTGCCAGCAGTGAATTATTTGGACAGGGAGATAATGAGCAGTTCTTC.

V usage is TRBV10-3 and J usage is TRBJ2-1, with D unresolved. The CDR3 has 12 amino acids. CDR1 and CDR2 from the germline V gene are ENHRY and SYGVKD. The V end lost 6 bases, the J end lost 5 bases, and 8 bases lay between the germline ends. Here the CDR3 DNA reads TGTGCCATCAGCCCGCAGGACAATGAGCAGTTCTTC. It encodes CAISPQDNEQFF.

The rearrangement uses TRBV20-1 and TRBJ2-7, with 11 bases identical to TRBD2. V trimming: 4 bases; J trimming: 4 bases; junction bases outside the gene matches: 6. Germline CDR1 and CDR2: DFQATT and SNEGSKA (reference sequence). The CDR3 has 14 residues. In DNA, the CDR3 is TGCAGTGCTAAAGTAGCGGGAGGGCCTTACGAGCAGTACTTC. It translates to CSAKVAGGPYEQYF.

This chain joins TRBV5-1 and TRBJ2-1; D is perhaps TRBD1 (6 bases). CDR1 SGHRS and CDR2 YFSETQ come from the germline V gene. This CDR3 region has 14 residues. Trimming removed 6 bases at V and 10 bases at J, with 20 bases between. The CDR3 loop reads CASNPNAGGLEQFF. CDR3 in DNA: TGCGCCAGCAACCCTAATGCTGGGGGCTTGGAGCAGTTCTTC.

In regard to this clonotype: Its ends do not fully match the called genes, so a read error is possible. The chain couples TRBV6-6 to TRBJ1-5; 7 nucleotides line up with TRBD1. This CDR3 is built from 13 residues. Germline assignment: CDR1 MNHNY and CDR2 SVGAGI (reference sequence). The CDR3 nucleotides read TGTGCCAGTCAGACAGGGACCTATCAGCCCCGGCATTTT. Protein: CASQTGTYQPRHF.

This clonotype has a handful of counts. The chain couples TRBV27 to TRBJ1-4; D is unresolved. The CDR3 is 14 residues long. Trimming pared 5 bases from V and 7 bases from J, leaving 14 bases between. CDR1 and CDR2 (germline): MNHEY, SMNVEV (reference sequence). DNA of the CDR3: TGTGCCAGCAGTCCCTGGAGGCGGGGTGAAAAACTGTTTTTT. This gives the protein CASSPWRRGEKLFF.

Only a few counts were recorded for this clonotype. The V call is TRBV6-5, the J call TRBJ2-7; 8 bases fit TRBD1. V was pared by 6 bases and J by 3 bases, with 13 bases of the junction left unmatched. The CDR3 totals 16 residues. Germline CDR1 and CDR2: MNHEY and SVGAGI. The CDR3 is CASSPSDRDRYYEQYF. The CDR3 coding sequence is TGTGCCAGCAGCCCTTCGGATCGGGACAGGTACTACGAGCAGTACTTC.

The chain couples TRBV4-1 to TRBJ2-1; weak D call: TRBD1 (5 bases). The CDR3 covers 14 residues. V was trimmed by 3 bases and J by 4 bases, leaving 10 bases between them. Germline CDR1 and CDR2: MGHRA and YSYEKL. DNA for the CDR3: TGCGCCAGCAGCCAGGGGCCGGCATACAATGAGCAGTTCTTC. Protein: CASSQGPAYNEQFF.

This clonotype was counted between two and nine times. The chain joins TRBV6-1 to TRBJ1-1; D is perhaps TRBD1 (6 bases). Germline V gene data show CDR1 as MNHNS and CDR2 as SASEGT. Trimming shortened V by 9 bases and J by 0 bases, and 32 bases separated the two germline ends. CDR3 length equals 20 residues. As DNA, the CDR3 is TGTGCCAGTCAATTCGACCCAGCACTCCAGGGGTCCTCAATGAACACTGAAGCTTTCTTT. This encodes CASQFDPALQGSSMNTEAFF.

The rearrangement joins TRBV4-2 to TRBJ2-3; TRBD2 matches 8 bases. With V trimmed by 1 base and J by 8 bases, 11 bases remained unmatched. Per the germline V gene, CDR1 is LGHNA and CDR2 is YNFKEQ. The length of the CDR3 is 16 residues. CDR3 amino acids: CASSQGSSGGEGTQYF. The CDR3, as DNA: TGTGCCAGCAGCCAAGGATCCTCGGGAGGGGAGGGTACGCAGTATTTT.

Many counts were recorded for this clonotype. The chain is built from TRBV29-1 and TRBJ2-3, with D unclear. In germline, CDR1 is SQVTM, CDR2 ANQGSEA. CDR3 length: 12 amino acids. Deletions cut 7 bases from V and 4 bases from J, with 12 bases between. CDR3 sequence reads: CSATLPPDTQYF. The DNA of the CDR3 is TGCAGCGCTACCCTACCGCCAGATACGCAGTATTTT.

This clonotype has a handful of counts. This chain connects TRBV6-5 to TRBJ2-7, with a possible D match to TRBD2 (5 bases). The V gene lost 6 bases and the J gene lost 5 bases, with 20 bases spanning the gap. CDR1 is MNHEY and CDR2 is SVGAGI in the germline V gene. The CDR3 runs 15 residues. CDR3 bases: TGTGCCAGCAGGTCGAGCGGAGCCCGCATCCACGAGCAGTACTTC. This encodes CASRSSGARIHEQYF.

This clonotype was detected a few times. The chain combines TRBV7-2 with TRBJ2-1; D is perhaps TRBD1 (5 bases). Germline values: CDR1 SGHTA, CDR2 FQGNSA. The CDR3 length is 13 residues. V was trimmed by 0 bases and J by 8 bases, leaving 8 bases between them. For the CDR3, the DNA is TGTGCCAGCAGCTTAGCGGGGCAGCATGAGCAGTTCTTC. Its protein is CASSLAGQHEQFF. The complete variable domain, with remaining parts taken from reference TRBV7-2 and TRBJ2-1, reads GAGVSQSPSNKVTEKGKDVELRCDPISGHTALYWYRQSLGQGLEFLIYFQGNSAPDKSGLPSDRFSAERTGGSVSTLTIQRTQQEDSAVYLCASSLAGQHEQFFGPGTRLTVL.

This clonotype has a handful of counts. The chain has TRBV28 and TRBJ2-5, with 7 bases identical to TRBD1. This CDR3 is built from 15 residues. CDR1 is MDHEN, CDR2 SYDVKM, per germline. V trimming: 2 bases; J trimming: 2 bases; junction bases outside the gene matches: 5. This chain's CDR3 is CASSLIGTAQETQYF. The CDR3, as DNA: TGTGCCAGCAGTTTAATCGGGACAGCTCAAGAGACCCAGTACTTC.

The chain links TRBV20-1 to TRBJ2-7, with D tentatively TRBD2 (6 bases). Trimming took off 2 bases at V and 2 bases at J, with 13 bases between the two ends. Germline-derived CDR1 and CDR2 are DFQATT and SNEGSKA (reference sequence). This CDR3 spans 14 amino acids. This chain's CDR3 is CSARTGTGTYEQYF. In DNA, the CDR3 is TGCAGTGCTAGAACCGGGACTGGAACCTACGAGCAGTACTTC.

The chain couples TRBV4-1 to TRBJ1-1, with D perhaps matching TRBD1 (5 bases). CDR3 size: 14 residues. Germline-derived CDR1 and CDR2 are MGHRA and YSYEKL. V dropped 4 bases and J dropped 8 bases, with 17 bases sitting between them. The CDR3 DNA reads as TGCGCCAGCAGCCTCACGACTGGGGACGGAGAAGCTTTCTTT. Amino acids: CASSLTTGDGEAFF.

This sequence joins TRBV7-9 and TRBJ2-5, with 7 nucleotides matching TRBD2. Per germline, CDR1 SEHNR and CDR2 FQNEAQ (reference sequence). V trimming: 7 bases; J trimming: 3 bases; junction bases outside the gene matches: 8. The CDR3 contains 14 residues. The CDR3 DNA follows: TGTGCCAGCAACTTTGGGGAGGGGAAAGAGACCCAGTACTTC. It is translated as CASNFGEGKETQYF.

The chain couples TRBV6-5 to TRBJ2-7; TRBD2 matches 8 bases. Germline V gene data show CDR1 as MNHEY and CDR2 as SVGAGI. The V gene end was trimmed by 10 bases and the J gene end by 7 bases; junction bases not matched to a gene: 9. The CDR3 sequence is 12 residues long. Written as DNA, the CDR3 is TGTGCCACCCGGAGCGGGAGTGGGGAGCAGTACTTC. Its translation is CATRSGSGEQYF.

This clonotype was observed a handful of times. This chain connects TRBV5-1 to TRBJ2-7; 7 nucleotides align to TRBD2. The germline V gene encodes CDR1 SGHRS and CDR2 YFSETQ. This CDR3 has 13 amino acids. V shed 6 bases and J 3 bases; nucleotides not matched to a gene: 6. CDR3: CASTGGSLYEQYF. The CDR3, as DNA: TGCGCCAGCACCGGGGGGTCTCTCTACGAGCAGTACTTC. The full variable domain, rest sourced from reference TRBV5-1 and TRBJ2-7, is KAGVTQTPRYLIKTRGQQVTLSCSPISGHRSVSWYQQTPGQGLQFLFEYFSETQRNKGNFPGRFSGRQFSNSRSEMNVSTLELGDSALYLCASTGGSLYEQYFGPGTRLTVT.

This chain uses TRBV25-1 with TRBJ2-3; no reliable D call. Trimming left V 3 bases short and J 4 bases short, with 20 bases between. Germline CDR1 MGHDK, CDR2 SYGVNS. The CDR3 covers 17 residues. CDR3 coding DNA: TGTGCCAGCAGTGACCCATTTGGGTCTTCAGATGCAGATACGCAGTATTTT. As protein: CASSDPFGSSDADTQYF.

J is TRBJ2-3 and V is TRBV12-3 or TRBV12-4; 8 bases agree with TRBD1. V lost 3 bases to trimming and J lost 6 bases; unmatched junction nucleotides: 11. This CDR3 has 16 residues. CDR3 loop: CASSFFPGGTEDTQYF. CDR3 nucleotide sequence: TGTGCCAGCAGTTTTTTTCCAGGGGGCACCGAGGATACGCAGTATTTT.

This CDR3 is CASSTRKRELSGTQYF. Here the CDR3 DNA reads TGTGCCAGCAGCACACGGAAGCGGGAGCTCAGCGGGACCCAGTACTTC. The V and J genes are TRBV21-1 and TRBJ2-7; the table's D call, TRBD2, was not checked against the DNA. Gene TRBJ2-5 matches the end of the DNA better, so the J call may be wrong. TRBV21-1 is annotated as a pseudogene. The CDR3 spans 16 residues.

In the case of this clonotype: Its ends do not fully match the called genes, so a read error is possible. The chain links TRBV28 to TRBJ1-1, with D hard to call. The germline V gene encodes CDR1 MDHEN and CDR2 SYDVKM. The CDR3 has 13 residues. In nucleotides, the CDR3 is TGTGCCAGCAGTGTATGGGGAAGCACTGAAGCTTTCTTT. Translated, it gives CASSVWGSTEAFF. Combining the CDR3 with reference TRBV28 and TRBJ1-1 gives the whole variable domain DVKVTQSSRYLVKRTGEKVFLECVQDMDHENMFWYRQDPGLGLRLIYFSYDVKMKEKGDIPEGYSVSREKKERFSLILESASTNQTSMYLCASSVWGSTEAFFGQGTRLTVV.

This chain connects TRBV30 to TRBJ1-2; no firm D call. CDR3 length: 11 amino acids. Germline CDR1 is GTSNPN and CDR2 is SVGIG (reference sequence). The V gene lost 1 base and the J gene lost 5 bases, with 5 bases spanning the gap. The CDR3 loop is CAWSDTYGYTF. The CDR3 nucleotides read TGTGCCTGGAGTGATACATATGGCTACACCTTC.